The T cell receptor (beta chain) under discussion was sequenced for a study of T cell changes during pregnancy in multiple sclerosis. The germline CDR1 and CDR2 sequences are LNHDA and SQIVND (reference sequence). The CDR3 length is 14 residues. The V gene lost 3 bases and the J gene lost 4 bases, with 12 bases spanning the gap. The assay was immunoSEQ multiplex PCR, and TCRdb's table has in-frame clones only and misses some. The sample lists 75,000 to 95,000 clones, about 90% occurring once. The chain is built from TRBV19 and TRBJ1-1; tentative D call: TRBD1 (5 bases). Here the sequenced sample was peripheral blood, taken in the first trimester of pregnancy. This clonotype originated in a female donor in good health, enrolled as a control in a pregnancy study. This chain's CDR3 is CASSIRGWSTEAFF. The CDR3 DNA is TGTGCCAGTAGTATTAGGGGTTGGAGCACTGAAGCTTTCTTT. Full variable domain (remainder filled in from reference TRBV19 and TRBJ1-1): DGGITQSPKYLFRKEGQNVTLSCEQNLNHDAMYWYRQDPGQGLRLIYYSQIVNDFQKGDIAEGYSVSREKKESFPLTVTSAQKNPTAFYLCASSIRGWSTEAFFGQGTRLTVV.